These T cell receptor beta chains were read from a single sample in a study of response to subunit inactivated influenza vaccine. TCRdb recomputed calls from the RT-PCR reads with MiXCR, one row per CDR3 protein. Seen here are approximately 500,000 distinct CDR3 sequences, around a quarter observed once, and the top ten hold approximately 3%. The sample was also linked to a second study, of T cells expressing NK-cell markers.

Sequencing was performed on CD4+ T cells sorted from PBMCs, taken roughly 13 days after vaccination. These receptors were taken from a man aged 45 to 65 who received an inactivated influenza vaccine. CDR3s leave out the opening cysteine and the closing phenylalanine or tryptophan. Fields, in order: V gene, CDR3 protein.

v_call: TRBV20-1
cdr3_aa: SANGYNSPLH

v_call: TRBV20-1
cdr3_aa: SAREGQNTIY

v_call: TRBV29-1
cdr3_aa: STAIDTQY

v_call: TRBV5-5
cdr3_aa: ASSLGGQITGELF

v_call: TRBV4-3
cdr3_aa: ASSQDFRNQPQH

v_call: TRBV5-1
cdr3_aa: ASSLEGGYEQY

v_call: TRBV4-3
cdr3_aa: ASSLQRERKDTQY

v_call: TRBV7-9
cdr3_aa: ASSFPRQGRNSPLH

v_call: TRBV29-1
cdr3_aa: SVRAGGARTDTQY

v_call: TRBV5-1
cdr3_aa: ASREGTNTEAF

v_call: TRBV6-5
cdr3_aa: ASSYAGTRGNEQF

v_call: TRBV12-3/TRBV12-4
cdr3_aa: ASSRGAGPTYEQY

v_call: TRBV11-1
cdr3_aa: ASSLAGTSGNPRETQY

v_call: TRBV11-2
cdr3_aa: ASSSRPGLAQETQY

v_call: TRBV3-1
cdr3_aa: ASSQGGTTRETQY

v_call: TRBV24-1
cdr3_aa: ATRNSYNEQF

v_call: TRBV20-1
cdr3_aa: SASGDEQF

v_call: TRBV3-1
cdr3_aa: ASSTLNTEAF

v_call: TRBV7-2
cdr3_aa: ASSLHGTGKTDTQY

v_call: TRBV2
cdr3_aa: ASSETAAKVKTQY

v_call: TRBV29-1
cdr3_aa: SVRLAGGPTDTQY

v_call: TRBV2
cdr3_aa: ASSGRGRYEKLF

v_call: TRBV28
cdr3_aa: ASKATGMTYEQY

v_call: TRBV5-1
cdr3_aa: ASSLMVGEETQY

v_call: TRBV28
cdr3_aa: ASSSRSTALYEQY

v_call: TRBV12-3/TRBV12-4
cdr3_aa: ASSLALTQPQH

v_call: TRBV19
cdr3_aa: ASSPGGGIGYEQY

v_call: TRBV28
cdr3_aa: ASTSGRAYGYT

v_call: TRBV7-2
cdr3_aa: ASSFGRLETQY

v_call: TRBV4-3
cdr3_aa: ASSQDFRDSEQY

v_call: TRBV29-1
cdr3_aa: SVAQPEIPYEQY

v_call: TRBV10-3
cdr3_aa: AISWGDDSGNTIY

v_call: TRBV11-2
cdr3_aa: ASSQGNLAETQY

v_call: TRBV11-2
cdr3_aa: ASSKKGLTGELF

v_call: TRBV7-2
cdr3_aa: ASSPYRETQY

v_call: TRBV20-1
cdr3_aa: SARGHLNTGELF

v_call: TRBV11-2
cdr3_aa: ASSILGADTEAF

v_call: TRBV9
cdr3_aa: ASSVGGISTDTQY

v_call: TRBV7-2
cdr3_aa: ASSLGLGLGSYEQY

v_call: TRBV12-3/TRBV12-4
cdr3_aa: ASSTVGRNTEAF

v_call: TRBV7-2
cdr3_aa: ASSSIPGQGGGELF